This T cell receptor (beta chain) appears in the sequencing data of a study of blood T cell repertoires in COVID-19. About the study: Sites across the United States, Italy and Spain contributed samples from acute and convalescent COVID-19. PBMCs, B-cell-depleted T cells, or T cells were the source of the cDNA or gDNA that made up the material.

CDR3 size: 11 residues. J lost 10 bases, V lost 6 bases, and 3 bases had no gene match. The germline gives CDR1 LGHNT, CDR2 FRNRAP. Generated by immunoSEQ multiplex PCR, the TCRdb table keeps only in-frame clones and is missing some. The table has around 230,000 clones, about 91% seen once. The TCR originated in a woman between 40 and 55 years old with acute COVID-19. The rearrangement links TRBV12-5 to TRBJ2-1, with TRBD1 matching 7 bases. The sequencing sample was made of PBMCs or T cells enriched from blood (not recorded which). CDR3 sequence reads: CASGTGWEQFF. The CDR3 coding sequence is TGTGCTAGTGGGACAGGGTGGGAGCAGTTCTTC. Drawing the rest from reference TRBV12-5 and TRBJ2-1, the complete variable domain is DARVTQTPRHKVTEMGQEVTMRCQPILGHNTVFWYRQTMMQGLELLAYFRNRAPLDDSGMPKDRFSAEMPDATLATLKIQPSEPRDSAVYFCASGTGWEQFFGPGTRLTVL.